A single TCR beta chain is shown here with its context. The target antigen is unknown. Constant-segment primers and 5'RACE yielded cDNA libraries for TCR alpha and TCR beta, each carrying sample barcodes and UMIs. TCRdb passed the 5' RACE reads through MiXCR, listing each CDR3 protein once. The sample lists some 130,000 distinct CDR3 sequences; around 27% were seen once. This specimen comes from a study of T-cell memory formation after mild COVID-19. Findings and limits, study-wide: Clones shrinking from day 15 to 85 showed even CD4/CD8 mixes; later expanders tilted CD4+. Memory cells collected pre-infection included some clones that later responded, suggesting cross-reactive memory joined.

The sample taken for sequencing was PBMCs or a T cell subset sorted from them (not recorded which). The source of this sequence is an adult woman who had mild COVID-19 (a few samples of this study predate the infection). Cell type and time point are not known.

The CDR3 is CASSQGSGRMNEQYF. The CDR3 DNA reads TGCGCCAGCAGCCAGGGGAGCGGGCGAATGAACGAGCAGTACTTC. The rearrangement joins TRBV5-1 to TRBJ2-7; the D gene could be TRBD1 or TRBD2 (6 bases each). The CDR3 has 15 residues. The V gene lost 4 bases and the J gene lost 5 bases, with 19 bases spanning the gap. Germline V gives CDR1 SGHRS, CDR2 YFSETQ.